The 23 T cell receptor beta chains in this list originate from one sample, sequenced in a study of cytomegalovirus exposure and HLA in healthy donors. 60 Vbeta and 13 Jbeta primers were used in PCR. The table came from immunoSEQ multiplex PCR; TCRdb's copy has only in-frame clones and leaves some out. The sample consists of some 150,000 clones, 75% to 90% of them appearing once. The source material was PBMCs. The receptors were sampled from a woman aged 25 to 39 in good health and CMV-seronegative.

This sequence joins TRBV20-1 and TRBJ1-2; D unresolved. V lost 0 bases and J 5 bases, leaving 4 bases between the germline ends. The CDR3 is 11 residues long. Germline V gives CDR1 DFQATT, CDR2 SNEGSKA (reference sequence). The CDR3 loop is CSAREQYGYTF. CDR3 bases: TGCAGTGCTAGAGAACAGTATGGCTACACCTTC.

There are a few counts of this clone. The CDR3 region is CASRAGAAQETQYF. CDR3 DNA: TGTGCCAGCAGGGCAGGGGCCGCCCAAGAGACCCAGTACTTC. J is TRBJ2-5 and V is TRBV6-5; D might be TRBD1 (6 bases). Trimming removed 6 bases from V and 1 base from J, with 12 bases in between. Germline values: CDR1 MNHEY, CDR2 SVGAGI. The CDR3 length is 14 residues.

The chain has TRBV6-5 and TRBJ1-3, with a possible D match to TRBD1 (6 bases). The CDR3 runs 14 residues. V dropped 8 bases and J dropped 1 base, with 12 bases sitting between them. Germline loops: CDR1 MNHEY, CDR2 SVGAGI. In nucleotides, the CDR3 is TGTGCCAGCGGTACAGGGTCTTCTGGAAACACCATATATTTT. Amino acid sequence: CASGTGSSGNTIYF.

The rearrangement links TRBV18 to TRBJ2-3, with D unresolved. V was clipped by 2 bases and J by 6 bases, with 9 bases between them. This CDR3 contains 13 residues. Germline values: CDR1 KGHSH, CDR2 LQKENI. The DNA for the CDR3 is TGTGCCAGCTCACCAGGCGGAAGGGATACGCAGTATTTT. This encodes CASSPGGRDTQYF.

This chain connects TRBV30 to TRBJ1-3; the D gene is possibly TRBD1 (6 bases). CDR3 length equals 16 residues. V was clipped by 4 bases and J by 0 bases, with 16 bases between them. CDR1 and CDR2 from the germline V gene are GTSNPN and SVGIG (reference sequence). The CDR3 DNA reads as TGTGCCTGGACCCGGACAGCCGGAATCTCTGGAAACACCATATATTTT. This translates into CAWTRTAGISGNTIYF.

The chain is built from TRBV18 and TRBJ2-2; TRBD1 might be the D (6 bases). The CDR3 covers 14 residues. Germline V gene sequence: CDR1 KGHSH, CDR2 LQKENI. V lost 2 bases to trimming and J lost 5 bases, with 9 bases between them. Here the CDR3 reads CASSPAGETGELFF. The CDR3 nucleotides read TGTGCCAGCTCACCAGCAGGGGAAACCGGGGAGCTGTTTTTT.

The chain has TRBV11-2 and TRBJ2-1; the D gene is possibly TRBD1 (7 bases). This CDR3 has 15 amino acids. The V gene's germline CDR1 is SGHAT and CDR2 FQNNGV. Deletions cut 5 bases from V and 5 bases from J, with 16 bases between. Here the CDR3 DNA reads TGTGCCAGCAGCATCAGGGGGGATCCGCACAATGAGCAGTTCTTC. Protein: CASSIRGDPHNEQFF.

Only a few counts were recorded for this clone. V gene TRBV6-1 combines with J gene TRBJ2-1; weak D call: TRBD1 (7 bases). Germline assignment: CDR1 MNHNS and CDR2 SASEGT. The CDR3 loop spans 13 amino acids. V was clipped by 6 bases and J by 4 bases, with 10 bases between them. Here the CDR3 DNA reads TGTGCCAGCAGGGCAGGGGGGTACAATGAGCAGTTCTTC. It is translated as CASRAGGYNEQFF.

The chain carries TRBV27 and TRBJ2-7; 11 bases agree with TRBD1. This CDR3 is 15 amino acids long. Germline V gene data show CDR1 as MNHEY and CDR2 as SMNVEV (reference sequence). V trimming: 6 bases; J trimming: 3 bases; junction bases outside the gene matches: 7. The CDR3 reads CASRISGTGGYEQYF. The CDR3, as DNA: TGTGCCAGCAGAATCTCCGGGACAGGGGGCTACGAGCAGTACTTC.

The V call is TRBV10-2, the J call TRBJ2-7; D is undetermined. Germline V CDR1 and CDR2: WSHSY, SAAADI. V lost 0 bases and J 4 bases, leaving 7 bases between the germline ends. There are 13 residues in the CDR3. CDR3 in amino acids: CASSESTLYEQYF. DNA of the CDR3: TGCGCCAGCAGTGAGTCGACTCTGTACGAGCAGTACTTC.

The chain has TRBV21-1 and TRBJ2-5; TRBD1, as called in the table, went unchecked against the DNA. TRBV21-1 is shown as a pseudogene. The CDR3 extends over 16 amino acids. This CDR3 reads CASRNQGFHYQETQYF. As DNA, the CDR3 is TGTGCCAGCAGGAACCAGGGTTTCCATTACCAAGAGACCCAGTACTTC.

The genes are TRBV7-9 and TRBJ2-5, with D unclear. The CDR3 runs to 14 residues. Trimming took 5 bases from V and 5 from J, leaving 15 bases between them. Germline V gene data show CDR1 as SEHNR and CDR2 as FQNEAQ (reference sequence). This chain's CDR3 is CASSLIGWRETQYF. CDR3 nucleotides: TGTGCCAGCAGCCTTATCGGGTGGCGGGAGACCCAGTACTTC.

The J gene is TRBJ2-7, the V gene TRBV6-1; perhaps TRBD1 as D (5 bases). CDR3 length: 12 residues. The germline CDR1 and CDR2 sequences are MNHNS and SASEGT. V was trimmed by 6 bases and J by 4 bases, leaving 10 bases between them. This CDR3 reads CASRLTVYEQYF. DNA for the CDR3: TGTGCCAGCAGGTTGACAGTTTACGAGCAGTACTTC.

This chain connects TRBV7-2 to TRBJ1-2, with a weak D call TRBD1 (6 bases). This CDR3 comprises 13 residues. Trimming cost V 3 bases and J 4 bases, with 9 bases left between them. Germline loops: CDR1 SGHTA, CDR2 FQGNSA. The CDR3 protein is CASSLGARYGYTF. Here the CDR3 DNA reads TGTGCCAGCAGCTTGGGGGCCCGCTATGGCTACACCTTC.

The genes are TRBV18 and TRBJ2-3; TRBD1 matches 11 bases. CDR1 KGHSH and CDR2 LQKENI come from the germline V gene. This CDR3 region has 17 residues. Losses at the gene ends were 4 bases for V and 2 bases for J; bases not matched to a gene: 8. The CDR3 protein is CASSRRGQGGYTDTQYF. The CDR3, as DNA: TGTGCCAGCTCACGGCGGGGACAGGGGGGATACACAGATACGCAGTATTTT.

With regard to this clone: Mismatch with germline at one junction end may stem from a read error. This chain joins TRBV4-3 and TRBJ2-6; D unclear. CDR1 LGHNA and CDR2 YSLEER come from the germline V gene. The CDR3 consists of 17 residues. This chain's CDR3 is CANSQDPGLSGANVLTF. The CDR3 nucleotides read TGCGCCAACAGCCAAGATCCCGGGTTGTCTGGGGCCAACGTCCTGACTTTC.

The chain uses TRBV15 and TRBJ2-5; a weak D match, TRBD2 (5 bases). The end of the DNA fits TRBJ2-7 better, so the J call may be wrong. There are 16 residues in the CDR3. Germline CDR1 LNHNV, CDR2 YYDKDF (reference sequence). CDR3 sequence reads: CATSRALPGSVDEQYF. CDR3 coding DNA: TGTGCCACCAGCAGAGCCCTGCCGGGGAGCGTCGACGAGCAGTACTTC.

This CDR3 is CAWRPGGGIAYEQYF. The CDR3 DNA follows: TGTGCCTGGAGGCCGGGGGGGGGTATCGCTTACGAGCAGTACTTC. The V gene is TRBV30, the J gene TRBJ2-7; the match to TRBD2 covers 8 bases. Germline CDR1 is GTSNPN and CDR2 is SVGIG (reference sequence). V was pared by 3 bases and J by 4 bases, with 11 bases of the junction left unmatched. This CDR3 is built from 15 residues. Full variable domain (rest looked up from reference TRBV30 and TRBJ2-7): SQTIHQWPATLVQPVGSPLSLECTVEGTSNPNLYWYRQAAGRGLQLLFYSVGIGQISSEVPQNLSASRPQDRQFILSSKKLLLSDSGFYLCAWRPGGGIAYEQYFGPGTRLTVT.

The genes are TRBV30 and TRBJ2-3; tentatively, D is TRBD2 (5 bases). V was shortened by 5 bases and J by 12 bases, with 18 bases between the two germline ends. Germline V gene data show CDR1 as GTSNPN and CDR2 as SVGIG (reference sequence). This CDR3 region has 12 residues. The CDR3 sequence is CAWGMDGAAQYF. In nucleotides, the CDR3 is TGTGCCTGGGGAATGGATGGAGCGGCACAGTATTTT.

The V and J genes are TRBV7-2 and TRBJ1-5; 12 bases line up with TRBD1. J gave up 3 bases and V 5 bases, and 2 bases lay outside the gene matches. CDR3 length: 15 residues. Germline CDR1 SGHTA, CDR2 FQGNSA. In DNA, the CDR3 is TGTGCCAGCAGCCAGGGACAGGGGGCCAATCAGCCCCAGCATTTT. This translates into CASSQGQGANQPQHF.

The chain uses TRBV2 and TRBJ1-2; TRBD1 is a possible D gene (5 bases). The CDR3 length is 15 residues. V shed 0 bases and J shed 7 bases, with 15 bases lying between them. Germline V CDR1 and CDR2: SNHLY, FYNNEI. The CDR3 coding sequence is TGTGCCAGCAGTGAAGCCGGCAGGGCGGTAGGTGGCTACACCTTC. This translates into CASSEAGRAVGGYTF. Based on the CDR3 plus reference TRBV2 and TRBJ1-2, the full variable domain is EPEVTQTPSHQVTQMGQEVILRCVPISNHLYFYWYRQILGQKVEFLVSFYNNEISEKSEIFDDQFSVERPDGSNFTLKIRSTKLEDSAMYFCASSEAGRAVGGYTFGSGTRLTVV.

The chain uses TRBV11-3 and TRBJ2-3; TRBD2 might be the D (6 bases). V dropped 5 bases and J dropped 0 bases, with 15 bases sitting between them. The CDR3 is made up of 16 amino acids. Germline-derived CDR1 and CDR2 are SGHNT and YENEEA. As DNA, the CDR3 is TGTGCCAGCAGCCTACGCCGTGGGGGGAGCACAGATACGCAGTATTTT. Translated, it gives CASSLRRGGSTDTQYF.

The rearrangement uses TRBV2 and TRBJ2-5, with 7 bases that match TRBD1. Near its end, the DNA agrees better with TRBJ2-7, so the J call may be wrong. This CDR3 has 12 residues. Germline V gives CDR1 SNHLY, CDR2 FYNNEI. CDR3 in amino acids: CASNRGSYEQYF. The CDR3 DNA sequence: TGTGCCAGCAACAGGGGCTCCTACGAGCAGTACTTC.